A single sample gave rise to the 14 T cell receptor beta chains below, sequenced in a study of graft-versus-host responses after intestinal transplantation. Labeling with CFSE marked around 200,000 responder cells, which were plated with around 200,000 irradiated, violet-dye-labeled stimulator cells. The table came from immunoSEQ multiplex PCR; TCRdb's copy has only in-frame clones and leaves some out. The sample includes 8,000 to 9,500 clones, more than 25% of them seen just once. Sequenced here: alloreactive CD8+ T cells from a mixed lymphocyte reaction culture, sampled before intestinal transplant. The subset was: CFSE-low proliferating T cells sorted from roughly six-day pre-transplant mixed lymphocyte reaction (GvH or HvG direction). These TCRs come from a human patient who received an intestinal transplant.

The DNA for the CDR3 is TGCGCCAGCAGCCCCCTAGGCCCCCAAGAGACCCAGTACTTC. Translating it yields CASSPLGPQETQYF. V and J are TRBV5-1 and TRBJ2-5; D gene unclear. Germline CDR1 SGHRS, CDR2 YFSETQ. Trimming took 4 bases from V and 1 from J, leaving 11 bases between them. The length of the CDR3 is 14 residues.

Turning to this clone: Relative to the germline gene, one junction end is altered; a read error may explain this. CDR3 nucleotides: TGTGCCGGCAGTTACGGGACAGGGTATGGCTACACCTTC. Encoded protein: CAGSYGTGYGYTF. The chain employs TRBV6-5 and TRBJ1-2, with 9 bases matching TRBD1. Germline V CDR1 and CDR2: MNHEY, SVGAGI. The CDR3 is 13 amino acids.

There are a few counts of this clone. The chain uses TRBV30 and TRBJ2-1; D uncertain. This CDR3 spans 11 amino acids. Germline V lookup: CDR1 GTSNPN, CDR2 SVGIG (reference sequence). V was clipped by 3 bases and J by 4 bases, with 4 bases between them. The CDR3 region has the DNA TGTGCCTGGAGGACATACAATGAGCAGTTCTTC. It specifies CAWRTYNEQFF.

The rearrangement joins TRBV15 to TRBJ2-1; maybe TRBD2 (6 bases). Germline V gene data show CDR1 as LNHNV and CDR2 as YYDKDF (reference sequence). The CDR3 consists of 14 residues. V was pared by 5 bases and J by 13 bases, with 21 bases between. The DNA for the CDR3 is TGTGCCACCAGCCACGGACCCATTAGCGGAGGACAGTTCTTC. As protein: CATSHGPISGGQFF.

The J gene is TRBJ1-3, the V gene TRBV4-1; D is possibly TRBD1 (5 bases). Looked up from germline, CDR1 is MGHRA and CDR2 is YSYEKL. Trimming stripped 0 bases from V and 5 bases from J, with 11 bases between. This CDR3 is built from 15 residues. The DNA for the CDR3 is TGCGCCAGCAGCCAAGAGACAGTAATTCGAAACACCATATATTTT. It is translated as CASSQETVIRNTIYF.

This clone was recorded only once. This sequence joins TRBV7-8 and TRBJ1-1; unclear D gene. V lost 0 bases, J lost 7 bases, and 9 bases lay in between. This CDR3 comprises 13 residues. The germline V gene has CDR1 SGHVS and CDR2 FQNEAQ. CDR3 nucleotides: TGTGCCAGCAGCTTAGCGTGGCAGCGTGAAGCTTTCTTT. Amino acids: CASSLAWQREAFF.

The chain combines TRBV27 with TRBJ2-1, with 10 bases aligning to TRBD1. Germline assignment: CDR1 MNHEY and CDR2 SMNVEV (reference sequence). Trimming took 5 bases from V and 9 from J; bases not matched to a gene: 1. This CDR3 is built from 12 residues. DNA of the CDR3: TGTGCCAGCAGTCGGACAGGGGGTGAGCAGTTCTTC. Its translation is CASSRTGGEQFF.

This clone is deemed medium-sized. The gene calls are TRBV7-9 and TRBJ2-3; D gene unclear. This CDR3 contains 17 residues. V gave up 5 bases and J gave up 5 bases, with 23 bases separating them. Germline V lookup: CDR1 SEHNR, CDR2 FQNEAQ (reference sequence). This CDR3 reads CASSPGYGVSGGDTQYF. DNA for the CDR3: TGTGCCAGCAGCCCCGGATACGGCGTGTCTGGCGGAGATACGCAGTATTTT. The variable domain in full, completed from reference TRBV7-9 and TRBJ2-3, reads DTGVSQNPRHKITKRGQNVTFRCDPISEHNRLYWYRQTLGQGPEFLTYFQNEAQLEKSRLLSDRFSAERPKGSFSTLEIQRTEQGDSAMYLCASSPGYGVSGGDTQYFGPGTRLTVL.

By share, this clone counts as medium-sized. The CDR3 nucleotides read TGTGCCAGCAGCGCGGAAGGTTACAATGAGCAGTTCTTC. Translated, it gives CASSAEGYNEQFF. This sequence joins TRBV5-5 and TRBJ2-1, with D unresolved. CDR3 length equals 13 residues. Germline V gene lookup returns CDR1 SGHKS and CDR2 YYEKEE (reference sequence). Trimming removed 4 bases at V and 4 bases at J, with 9 bases between.

This clone is labeled medium-sized. The V call is TRBV7-9, the J call TRBJ2-7; TRBD2 matches 7 bases. This CDR3 contains 13 residues. The germline CDR1 and CDR2 sequences are SEHNR and FQNEAQ (reference sequence). Trimming removed 6 bases from V and 2 bases from J; junction bases left unmatched: 4. CDR3 residues: CASRSGTTYEQYF. Written as DNA, the CDR3 is TGTGCCAGCAGGTCCGGGACTACCTACGAGCAGTACTTC.

A few counts support this clone. The rearrangement links TRBV25-1 to TRBJ2-1; D unresolved. CDR1 is MGHDK, CDR2 SYGVNS, per germline. The CDR3 consists of 14 residues. With 3 bases removed from V and 4 bases from J, the gap between germline ends came to 10 bases. CDR3 in amino acids: CASSDSSPYNEQFF. In DNA, the CDR3 is TGTGCCAGCAGTGACTCCAGTCCATACAATGAGCAGTTCTTC.

In this sample, this clone turned up a few times. The CDR3 DNA is TGTGCCAGCAGCCCCCTGGGACTGTACGAGCAGTACTTC. Translating gives CASSPLGLYEQYF. V is TRBV5-6 and J is TRBJ2-7, with D perhaps TRBD2 (6 bases). Trimming shortened V by 4 bases and J by 4 bases, and 12 bases separated the two germline ends. The CDR3 has 13 amino acids. Germline V CDR1 and CDR2: SGHDT, YYEEEE.

This clone was counted a few times. The chain is built from TRBV11-2 and TRBJ2-6; possibly TRBD2 for D (7 bases). Trimming removed 1 base at V and 0 bases at J, with 16 bases between. The CDR3 is 19 amino acids. Germline CDR1 and CDR2: SGHAT and FQNNGV. CDR3 region: CASSLGGAGAFSGANVLTF. CDR3 DNA sequence: TGTGCCAGCAGCTTAGGCGGTGCGGGGGCCTTCTCTGGGGCCAACGTCCTGACTTTC. The whole variable domain, remainder taken from reference TRBV11-2 and TRBJ2-6, is EAGVAQSPRYKIIEKRQSVAFWCNPISGHATLYWYQQILGQGPKLLIQFQNNGVVDDSQLPKDRFSAERLKGVDSTLKIQPAKLEDSAVYLCASSLGGAGAFSGANVLTFGAGSRLTVL.

This clone was counted a single time. The chain combines TRBV27 with TRBJ2-7, with 12 bases identical to TRBD1. Germline CDR1 and CDR2: MNHEY and SMNVEV (reference sequence). Trimming removed 5 bases from V and 5 bases from J; junction bases left unmatched: 7. The CDR3 has 15 residues. For the CDR3, the DNA is TGTGCCAGCAGTCCCGGGACAGGGGGCTTGAACGAGCAGTACTTC. This sequence encodes CASSPGTGGLNEQYF.